Below, one TCR beta chain is given with its context. The sample is drawn from a study of PD-1 and CTLA-4 blockade in melanoma. Germline V lookup: CDR1 SGHVS, CDR2 FQNEAQ. This CDR3 is 15 amino acids long. V was pared by 7 bases and J by 7 bases, with 10 bases of the junction left unmatched. TCRdb's table, derived via immunoSEQ multiplex PCR, lists solely in-frame clones and lacks some. The top ten hold 39% of the sample, which has 6,000 to 8,500 clones, about four fifths seen once. The clonotype comes from a human donor with melanoma. The chain joins TRBV7-8 to TRBJ2-1; TRBD1 matches 10 bases. Here the sequenced sample was CD8+ T cells from peripheral blood, taken before anti-PD-1 treatment. The DNA for the CDR3 is TGTGCCAGCACCTTGACAGGGGGCGCTGGGAATGAGCAGTTCTTC. Protein: CASTLTGGAGNEQFF.